A selection of T cell receptor beta chains follows, all from one sample in a study of cytomegalovirus exposure and HLA in healthy donors. Sequencing was performed with immunoSEQ multiplex PCR; in TCRdb, only in-frame clones are kept and a portion is missing. The data show about 52,000 clones, with around three fifths seen just once and roughly 12% held by the top ten. Source material: PBMCs. The receptors were gathered from a human donor in good health. Each CDR3 is given with its conserved first and last residue. A D gene is named only where the DNA matches it firmly. Some rows have no size entry. The others give once, few or many, or a class for an expanded clone.

.	.	TRBV29-1	13	TRBJ1-2	CSVDSSGVRGYTF	TGCAGCGTTGATTCGTCAGGGGTGAGGGGCTACACCTTC
.	.	TRBV6-5	14	TRBJ2-7	CASCPRDIGNEQYF	TGTGCCAGTTGTCCCCGGGACATTGGCAACGAGCAGTACTTC
TRBD1	.	TRBV19	16	TRBJ1-2	CASNFPGQGANYGYTF	TGTGCCAGTAATTTCCCGGGACAGGGGGCTAACTATGGCTACACCTTC
TRBD1	.	TRBV6-5	14	TRBJ1-1	CASSYQGASTEAFF	TGTGCCAGCAGTTATCAGGGGGCTAGCACTGAAGCTTTCTTT
.	.	TRBV10-2	12	TRBJ2-7	CASSLRSGEQYF	TGCGCCAGCAGCTTACGCAGCGGCGAGCAGTACTTC
TRBD1	few	TRBV4-1	15	TRBJ1-3	CASSLLWTGGNTIYF	TGCGCCAGCAGCCTTCTATGGACAGGCGGAAACACCATATATTTT
.	few	TRBV6-5	14	TRBJ1-2	CASSYSGTRNGYTF	TGTGCCAGCAGTTACTCCGGGACAAGGAACGGCTACACCTTC
.	.	TRBV7-8	14	TRBJ1-4	CASSLGNGGEKLFF	TGTGCCAGCAGCTTAGGGAACGGGGGTGAAAAACTGTTTTTT
TRBD1	.	TRBV7-2	15	TRBJ1-5	CASSLGTGINQPQHF	TGTGCCAGCAGCTTAGGGACAGGTATCAATCAGCCCCAGCATTTT
.	.	TRBV4-2	14	TRBJ2-5	CASSFQGTEETQYF	TGTGCCAGCAGCTTCCAGGGTACCGAAGAGACCCAGTACTTC
.	.	TRBV7-2	14	TRBJ1-5	CASSPQGSNQPQHF	TGTGCCAGCAGCCCCCAGGGGAGCAATCAGCCCCAGCATTTT
TRBD1	.	TRBV30	14	TRBJ1-4	CAWNRQGRNEKLFF	TGTGCCTGGAACCGACAGGGAAGGAATGAAAAACTGTTTTTT
.	.	TRBV5-1	14	TRBJ1-6	CASSPQGGDSPLHF	TGCGCCAGCAGCCCACAAGGCGGGGATTCACCCCTCCACTTT
.	once	TRBV19	13	TRBJ1-5	CASTSKGDQPQHF	TGTGCCAGTACCTCTAAGGGGGATCAGCCCCAGCATTTT
.	.	TRBV19	16	TRBJ1-1	CASRDGGLRRNTEAFF	TGTGCCAGTCGTGACGGGGGGCTGAGGAGAAACACTGAAGCTTTCTTT
.	.	TRBV7-8	14	TRBJ1-1	CASSLGGGNTEAFF	TGTGCCAGCAGCTTAGGGGGGGGGAACACTGAAGCTTTCTTT
TRBD2	.	TRBV5-1	18	TRBJ2-7	CASSLRTSGGLNSYEQYF	TGCGCCAGCAGCTTGAGGACTAGCGGGGGCCTTAATTCCTACGAGCAGTACTTC
.	.	TRBV6-4	14	TRBJ1-1	CASSDSSRGTEAFF	TGTGCCAGCAGTGACTCAAGCAGGGGCACTGAAGCTTTCTTT
.	.	TRBV6-1	15	TRBJ1-5	CASSRRESGNQPQHF	TGTGCCAGCAGTCGTAGGGAGTCGGGCAATCAGCCCCAGCATTTT
.	few	TRBV6-1	16	TRBJ2-5	CASSEAGVRQSETQYF	TGTGCCAGCAGTGAAGCCGGGGTCCGTCAGTCTGAGACCCAGTACTTC
TRBD1	.	TRBV6-5	15	TRBJ1-2	CASSYEYRDRARYTF	TGTGCCAGCAGTTACGAGTATCGGGACAGGGCGAGGTACACCTTC
.	.	TRBV7-9	13	TRBJ2-7	CASSLIGGYEQYF	TGTGCCAGCAGCTTAATCGGGGGTTACGAGCAGTACTTC
TRBD2	.	TRBV11-2	16	TRBJ2-1	CASSLRQRGAYNEQFF	TGTGCCAGCAGCCTTAGACAGCGGGGGGCCTACAATGAGCAGTTCTTC
.	few	TRBV7-7	11	TRBJ2-5	CAWGQGETQYF	TGTGCTTGGGGGCAGGGAGAGACCCAGTACTTC
.	.	TRBV7-9	17	TRBJ1-3	CSSSLEGGPDSGNTIYF	TGTTCCAGCAGCTTAGAGGGGGGGCCGGACTCTGGAAACACCATATATTTT
TRBD1	.	TRBV27	17	TRBJ2-3	CASSSPLDRGGTDTQYF	TGTGCCAGCAGTTCCCCACTCGACAGGGGAGGAACAGATACGCAGTATTTT
TRBD2	few	TRBV6-1	16	TRBJ2-2	CASSGRGGADTGELFF	TGTGCCAGCAGTGGGCGCGGGGGGGCGGACACCGGGGAGCTGTTTTTT
TRBD2	few	TRBV7-6	17	TRBJ2-3	CASSYDTGLAVTDTQYF	TGTGCCAGCAGCTACGACACTGGACTAGCGGTGACAGATACGCAGTATTTT
TRBD1	.	TRBV7-2	13	TRBJ1-6	CASSRDRGCHLHF	TGTGCCAGTTCGAGGGACAGGGGCTGTCATCTCCACTTT
.	.	TRBV27	13	TRBJ1-5	CASSLQANQPQHF	TGTGCCAGCAGTTTGCAGGCCAATCAGCCCCAGCATTTT
.	few	TRBV7-9	13	TRBJ2-5	CASSLDSFGTQYF	TGTGCCAGCAGCTTAGACTCCTTTGGGACCCAGTACTTC
TRBD1	.	TRBV11-2	15	TRBJ1-6	CASSRQGGDNSPLHF	TGTGCCAGCAGCCGACAGGGGGGGGATAATTCACCCCTCCACTTT
.	.	TRBV18	12	TRBJ2-7	CASSPSNSLQYF	TGTGCCAGCTCACCTTCCAACAGTTTGCAGTACTTC
.	once	TRBV6-5	15	TRBJ1-3	CASRVSRDAGNTIYF	TGTGCCAGCAGAGTTAGCAGGGATGCTGGAAACACCATATATTTT
.	few	TRBV4-1	15	TRBJ1-3	CASSHLRESGNTIYF	TGCGCCAGCAGCCATCTCAGGGAATCTGGAAACACCATATATTTT
.	.	TRBV6-6	16	TRBJ2-7	CASFRSTRDITYEQYF	TGTGCCAGCTTTAGATCGACCCGGGACATAACCTACGAGCAGTACTTC
.	.	TRBV9	15	TRBJ1-2	CASSVDGGANYGYTF	TGTGCCAGCAGCGTAGATGGAGGGGCCAACTATGGCTACACCTTC
.	few	TRBV14	15	TRBJ2-7	CASSHGRRGRYEQYF	TGTGCCAGCAGCCACGGACGGAGGGGCCGGTACGAGCAGTACTTC
.	.	TRBV5-4	14	TRBJ2-2	CASSTQGLAGELFF	TGTGCCAGCAGCACACAGGGCTTGGCCGGGGAGCTGTTTTTT
TRBD2	few	TRBV2	15	TRBJ2-7	CASSVERGISYEQYF	TGTGCCAGCAGTGTCGAGCGGGGGATCTCCTACGAGCAGTACTTC
TRBD1	medium-sized	TRBV2	14	TRBJ1-5	CASRDREGNQPQHF	TGTGCCAGCAGGGACAGGGAGGGCAATCAGCCCCAGCATTTT
.	few	TRBV5-4	15	TRBJ2-7	CASSFGGVSSNEQYF	TGTGCCAGCAGCTTCGGCGGAGTGAGTAGTAACGAGCAGTACTTC
TRBD1	.	TRBV19	15	TRBJ1-2	CASSSPGTGGSGYTF	TGTGCCAGTAGTAGTCCCGGGACAGGGGGCAGTGGCTACACCTTC
TRBD1	many	TRBV5-6	13	TRBJ1-2	CASSAGQGDGYTF	TGTGCCAGCAGCGCGGGACAGGGAGACGGCTACACCTTC
.	.	TRBV10-2	14	TRBJ1-1	CASRAGLMNTEAFF	TGCGCCAGCAGAGCAGGGTTAATGAACACTGAAGCTTTCTTT
.	.	TRBV11-2	15	TRBJ2-5	CASSGGAAASGTQYF	TGTGCCAGCAGCGGGGGGGCGGCCGCCAGCGGGACCCAGTACTTC
.	.	TRBV7-3	15	TRBJ2-2	CASRRGQLNTGELFF	TGTGCCAGCAGGAGAGGACAGTTGAACACCGGGGAGCTGTTTTTT
TRBD1	.	TRBV15	15	TRBJ2-7	CATSREPTGGYEQYF	TGTGCCACCAGCAGAGAACCAACAGGGGGCTACGAGCAGTACTTC
.	.	TRBV7-2	13	TRBJ1-5	CASSFHSGQPQHF	TGTGCCAGCAGCTTTCATTCGGGTCAGCCCCAGCATTTT
.	.	TRBV5-4	13	TRBJ1-1	CASSLERQVVAFF	TGTGCCAGCAGCTTGGAGCGGCAGGTGGTGGCTTTCTTT
.	few	TRBV6-1	14	TRBJ1-4	CASMGGQPTEKLFF	TGTGCCAGCATGGGCGGGCAGCCTACTGAAAAACTGTTTTTT
.	few	TRBV19	14	TRBJ1-5	CASTWAELNQPQHF	TGTGCCAGTACGTGGGCAGAACTCAATCAGCCCCAGCATTTT
.	few	TRBV6-5	14	TRBJ2-3	CASSSYRGTDTQYF	TGTGCCAGCAGTTCCTACAGGGGCACAGATACGCAGTATTTT
TRBD1	.	TRBV10-1	18	TRBJ2-3	CASSQTKNRGASTDTQYF	TGCGCCAGCAGCCAGACTAAAAACAGGGGAGCTAGCACAGATACGCAGTATTTT
.	.	TRBV19	12	TRBJ1-2	CASTPTGSGYTF	TGTGCCAGTACCCCGACAGGTTCCGGCTACACCTTC